The entry that follows covers one TCR beta chain sequence. Its antigen is not identified. CDR1 and CDR2 from the germline V gene are SGDLS and YYNGEE. V was clipped by 7 bases and J by 1 base, with 14 bases between them. The CDR3 sequence is 14 residues long. Assay used: immunoSEQ multiplex PCR; TCRdb lists only in-frame clones, some missing. This sample has about 36,000 clones, with roughly three quarters found just once. Brentuximab vedotin exposure varied among the patients, all of whom had relapsed after autologous stem cell transplantation. The data were taken from a study of PD-1 blockade in classical Hodgkin lymphoma. Study-wide points: Newly diagnosed patients were reported to exhibit reduced baseline TCR diversity relative to healthy donors. Complete responders started with a diversity level that resembled newly diagnosed patients at baseline. Differences between repertoires have undefined causes, possibly disease activity or prior therapy. By C4D1, CD4+ diversity increased significantly, especially in complete responders.

This sequence was found in a human donor with classical Hodgkin lymphoma. The V and J genes are TRBV9 and TRBJ1-1, with D perhaps TRBD1 (6 bases). The sequencing used peripheral blood mononuclear cells (PBMCs), collected before the second cycle of nivolumab. The CDR3 nucleotides are TGTGCCAGCGGGGGGCGTGTATCGAACACTGAAGCTTTCTTT. This encodes CASGGRVSNTEAFF.